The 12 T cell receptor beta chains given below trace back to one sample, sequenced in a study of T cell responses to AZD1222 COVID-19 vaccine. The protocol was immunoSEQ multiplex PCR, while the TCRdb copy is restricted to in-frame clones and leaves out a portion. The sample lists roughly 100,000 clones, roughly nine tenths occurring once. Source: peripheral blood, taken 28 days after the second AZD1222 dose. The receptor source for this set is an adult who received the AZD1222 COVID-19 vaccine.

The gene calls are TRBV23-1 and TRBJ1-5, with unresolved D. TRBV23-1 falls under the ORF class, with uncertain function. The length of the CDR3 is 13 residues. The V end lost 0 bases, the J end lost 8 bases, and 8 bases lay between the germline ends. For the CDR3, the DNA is TGCGCCAGCAGTCAATCGGACCGGGAGCCCCAGCATTTT. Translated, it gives CASSQSDREPQHF.

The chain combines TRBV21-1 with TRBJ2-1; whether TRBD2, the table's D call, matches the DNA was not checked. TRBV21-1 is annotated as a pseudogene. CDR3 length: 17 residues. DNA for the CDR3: TGTGCCAGCAGCAAATTTCGTCGGGGAGTCTCCTACAATGAGCAGTTCTTC. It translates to CASSKFRRGVSYNEQFF.

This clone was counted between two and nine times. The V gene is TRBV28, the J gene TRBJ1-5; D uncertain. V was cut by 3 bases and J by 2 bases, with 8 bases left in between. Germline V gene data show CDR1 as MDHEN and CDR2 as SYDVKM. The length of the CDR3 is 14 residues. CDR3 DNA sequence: TGTGCCAGCAGTTTTCTCCGGGGCAATCAGCCCCAGCATTTT. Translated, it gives CASSFLRGNQPQHF.

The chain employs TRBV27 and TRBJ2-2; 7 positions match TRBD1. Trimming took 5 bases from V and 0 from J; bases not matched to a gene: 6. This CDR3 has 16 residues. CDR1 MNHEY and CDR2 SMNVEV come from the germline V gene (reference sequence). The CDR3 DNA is TGTGCCAGCAGTAGCCGACAGGGTTCGAACACCGGGGAGCTGTTTTTT. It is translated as CASSSRQGSNTGELFF.

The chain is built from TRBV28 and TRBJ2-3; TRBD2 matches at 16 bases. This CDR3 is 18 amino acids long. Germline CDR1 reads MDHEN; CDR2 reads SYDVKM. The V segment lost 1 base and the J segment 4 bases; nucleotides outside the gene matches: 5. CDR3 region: CASSLLSGLAGGSDTQYF. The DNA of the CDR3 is TGTGCCAGCAGTTTATTGTCGGGACTAGCGGGAGGGTCAGATACGCAGTATTTT.

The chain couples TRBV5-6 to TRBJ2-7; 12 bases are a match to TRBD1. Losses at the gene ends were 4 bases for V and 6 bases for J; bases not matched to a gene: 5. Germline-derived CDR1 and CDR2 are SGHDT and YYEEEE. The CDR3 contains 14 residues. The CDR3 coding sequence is TGTGCCAGCAGCCTGGGACAGGGGGCGATCGAGCAGTACTTC. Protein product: CASSLGQGAIEQYF. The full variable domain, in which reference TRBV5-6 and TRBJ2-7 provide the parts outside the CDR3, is DAGVTQSPTHLIKTRGQQVTLRCSPKSGHDTVSWYQQALGQGPQFIFQYYEEEERQRGNFPDRFSGHQFPNYSSELNVNALLLGDSALYLCASSLGQGAIEQYFGPGTRLTVT.

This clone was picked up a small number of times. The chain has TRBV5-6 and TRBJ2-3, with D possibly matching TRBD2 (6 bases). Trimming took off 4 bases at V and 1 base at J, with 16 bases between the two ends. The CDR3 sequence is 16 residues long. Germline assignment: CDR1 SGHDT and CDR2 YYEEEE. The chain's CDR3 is CASSPIGGVGTDTQYF. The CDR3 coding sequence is TGTGCCAGCAGCCCCATCGGGGGAGTGGGCACAGATACGCAGTATTTT.

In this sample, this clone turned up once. CDR3 in DNA: TGTGCCAGCAGCCACCGACAGGGGGGGCAGCAGTACTTC. Translating it yields CASSHRQGGQQYF. The chain joins TRBV3-1 (or the pseudogene TRBV3-2) to TRBJ2-7; 9 nucleotides agree with TRBD1. V lost 3 bases and J lost 8; bases outside the gene matches: 5. This CDR3 has 13 amino acids. The V gene's germline CDR1 is LGHDT and CDR2 YNNKEL (reference sequence).

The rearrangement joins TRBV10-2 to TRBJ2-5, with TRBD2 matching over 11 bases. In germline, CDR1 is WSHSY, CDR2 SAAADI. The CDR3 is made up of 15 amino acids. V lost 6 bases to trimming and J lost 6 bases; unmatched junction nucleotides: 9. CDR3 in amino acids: CASSVSGRAAKTQYF. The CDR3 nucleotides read TGCGCCAGCAGCGTTAGCGGGAGGGCCGCAAAGACCCAGTACTTC.

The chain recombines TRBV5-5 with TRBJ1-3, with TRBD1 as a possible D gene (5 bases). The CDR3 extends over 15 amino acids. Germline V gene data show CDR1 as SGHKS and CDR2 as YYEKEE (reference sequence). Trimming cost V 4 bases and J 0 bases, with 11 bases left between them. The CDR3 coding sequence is TGTGCCAGCAGCCAGCACAGGAACTCTGGAAACACCATATATTTT. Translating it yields CASSQHRNSGNTIYF.

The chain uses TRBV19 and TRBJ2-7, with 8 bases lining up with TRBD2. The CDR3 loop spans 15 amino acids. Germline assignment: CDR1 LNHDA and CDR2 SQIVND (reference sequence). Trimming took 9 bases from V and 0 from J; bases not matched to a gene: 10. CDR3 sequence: CASKNSGASSYEQYF. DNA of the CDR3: TGTGCCAGCAAAAATAGCGGGGCCTCCTCCTACGAGCAGTACTTC.

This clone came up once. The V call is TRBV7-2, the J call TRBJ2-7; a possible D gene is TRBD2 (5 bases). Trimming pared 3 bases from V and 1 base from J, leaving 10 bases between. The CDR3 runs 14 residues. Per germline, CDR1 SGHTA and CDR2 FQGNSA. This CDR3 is CASSFAQRSYEQYF. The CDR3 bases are TGTGCCAGCAGCTTTGCCCAGCGGTCCTACGAGCAGTACTTC.